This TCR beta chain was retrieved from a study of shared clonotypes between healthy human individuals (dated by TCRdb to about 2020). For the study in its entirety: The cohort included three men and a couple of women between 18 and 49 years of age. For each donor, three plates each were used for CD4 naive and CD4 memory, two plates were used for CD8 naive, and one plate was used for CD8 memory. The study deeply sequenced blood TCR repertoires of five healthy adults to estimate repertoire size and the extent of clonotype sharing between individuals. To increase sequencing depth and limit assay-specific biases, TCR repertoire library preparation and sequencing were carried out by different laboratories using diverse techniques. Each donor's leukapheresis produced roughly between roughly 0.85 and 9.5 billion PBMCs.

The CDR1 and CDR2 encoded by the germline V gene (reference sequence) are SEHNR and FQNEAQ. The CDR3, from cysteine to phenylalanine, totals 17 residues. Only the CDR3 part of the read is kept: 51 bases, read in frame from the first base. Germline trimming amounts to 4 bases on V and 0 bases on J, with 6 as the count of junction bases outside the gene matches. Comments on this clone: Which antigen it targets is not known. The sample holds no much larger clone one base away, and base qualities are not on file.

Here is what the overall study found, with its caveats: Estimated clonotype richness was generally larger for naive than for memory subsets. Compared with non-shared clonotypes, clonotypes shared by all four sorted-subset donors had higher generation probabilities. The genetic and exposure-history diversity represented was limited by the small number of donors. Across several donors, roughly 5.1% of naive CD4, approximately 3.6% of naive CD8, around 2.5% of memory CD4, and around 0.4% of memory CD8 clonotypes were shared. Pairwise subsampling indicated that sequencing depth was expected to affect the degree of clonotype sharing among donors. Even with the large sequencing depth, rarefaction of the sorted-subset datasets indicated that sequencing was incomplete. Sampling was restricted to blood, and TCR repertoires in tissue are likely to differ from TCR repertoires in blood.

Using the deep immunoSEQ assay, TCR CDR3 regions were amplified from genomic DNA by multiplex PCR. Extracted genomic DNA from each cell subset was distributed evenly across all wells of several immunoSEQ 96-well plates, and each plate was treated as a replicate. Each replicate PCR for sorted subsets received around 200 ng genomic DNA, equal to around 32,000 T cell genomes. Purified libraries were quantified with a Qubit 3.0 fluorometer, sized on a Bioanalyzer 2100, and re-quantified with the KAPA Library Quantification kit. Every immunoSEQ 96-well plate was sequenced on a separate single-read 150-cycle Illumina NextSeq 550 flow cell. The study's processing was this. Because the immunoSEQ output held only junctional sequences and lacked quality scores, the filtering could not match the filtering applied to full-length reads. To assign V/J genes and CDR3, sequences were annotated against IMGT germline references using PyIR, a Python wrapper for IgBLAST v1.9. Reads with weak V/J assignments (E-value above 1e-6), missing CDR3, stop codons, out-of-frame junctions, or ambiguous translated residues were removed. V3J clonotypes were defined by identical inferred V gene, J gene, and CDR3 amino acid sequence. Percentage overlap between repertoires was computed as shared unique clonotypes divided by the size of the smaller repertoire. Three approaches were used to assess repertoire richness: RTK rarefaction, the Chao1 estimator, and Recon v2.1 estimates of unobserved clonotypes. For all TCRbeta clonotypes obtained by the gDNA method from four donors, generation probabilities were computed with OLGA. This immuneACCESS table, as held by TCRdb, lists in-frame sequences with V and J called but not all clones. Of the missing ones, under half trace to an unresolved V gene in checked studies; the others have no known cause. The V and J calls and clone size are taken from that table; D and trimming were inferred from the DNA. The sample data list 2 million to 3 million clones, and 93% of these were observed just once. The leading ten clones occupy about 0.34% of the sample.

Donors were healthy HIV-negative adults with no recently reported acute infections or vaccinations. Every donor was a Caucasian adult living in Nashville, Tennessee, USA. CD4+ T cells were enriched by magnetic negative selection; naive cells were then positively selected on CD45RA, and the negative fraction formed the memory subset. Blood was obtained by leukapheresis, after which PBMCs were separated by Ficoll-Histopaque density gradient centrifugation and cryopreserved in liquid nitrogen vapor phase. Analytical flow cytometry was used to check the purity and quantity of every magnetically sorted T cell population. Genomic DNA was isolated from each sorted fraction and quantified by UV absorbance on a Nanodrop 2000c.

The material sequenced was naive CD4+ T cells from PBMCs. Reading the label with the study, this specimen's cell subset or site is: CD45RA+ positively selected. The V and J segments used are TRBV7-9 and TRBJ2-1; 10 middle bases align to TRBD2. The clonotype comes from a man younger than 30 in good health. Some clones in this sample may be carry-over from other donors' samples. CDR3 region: CASSYTSGVGSYNEQFF. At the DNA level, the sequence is TGTGCCAGCAGCTACACTAGCGGGGTGGGCTCCTACAATGAGCAGTTCTTC. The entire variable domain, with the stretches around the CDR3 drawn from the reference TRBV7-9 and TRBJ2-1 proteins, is DTGVSQNPRHKITKRGQNVTFRCDPISEHNRLYWYRQTLGQGPEFLTYFQNEAQLEKSRLLSDRFSAERPKGSFSTLEIQRTEQGDSAMYLCASSYTSGVGSYNEQFFGPGTRLTVL.